This TCR beta chain was sequenced in a study of vaccination effects on CD4 cells after COVID-19 (dated by TCRdb to about 2022). In the study overall: Across the study, the median time from the second dose to post-vaccine sampling was 72 days (range 14 to 241). SARS-CoV-2 spike-specific CD4+ TCR repertoires from before and after mRNA vaccination were compared in COVID-19 convalescent patients and in infection-naive vaccine recipients. A total of 10 COVID-19 convalescent patients and several SARS-CoV-2-naive healthy vaccine recipients were included in the full study. Cultures from other donors in the study were sequenced with the Oncomine TCR Beta short-read assay on an Illumina iSeq 100. Results and caveats for the whole study, not just this receptor: In healthy vaccine recipients, vaccine-induced clones were almost all SARS-CoV-2 mono-reactive, with only 1 of 255 cross-reactive with common cold coronaviruses. Marked clonal contraction was observed in both infection-induced and vaccine-induced clones at late post-vaccination timepoints, consistent with waning T cell responses. The study was limited by a small number of convalescent patients, and early post-infection timepoints were lacking.

For this clone: Its specific antigen is unknown. Qualities for individual bases were not recorded, and no much larger clone is one base off.

The library was produced with the immunoSEQ multiplex PCR assay. DNA from the CD4+ T cells that had been cultured and isolated underwent TCR beta CDR3 sequencing. On the authors' methods: Non-productive TCR sequences were removed and reads were trimmed to the CDR3 region, keeping CDR3s of at least 7 amino acids. Antigen-specific clonotypes were identified with the MANAFEST web app by comparing expansion in peptide wells against reference cultures. To count as positive, a clone had to show expansion at FDR<0.05 compared with the reference and with all other wells, an odds ratio above 5, and a frequency above 0.1% in two replicate wells. A clonotype was defined as cross-reactive if the clonotype was significantly expanded both in SARS-CoV-2 spike wells and in at least one common cold coronavirus spike condition. CDR3 similarity was assessed by Levenshtein distance using the stringdist R package, and unrooted trees were constructed with ape in R 3.6.1. TCRdb's version of the immuneACCESS table is confined to in-frame rearrangements and falls short of the full clone set. An unresolved V gene accounts for under half of the shortfall where checked; the remainder is of unknown origin. That table is the source of V, J and clone size, and D and trimming were worked out from the DNA. This sample holds some 30,000 clones; approximately 79% were observed only once. More than 5% of the sample is held by the ten biggest clonotypes.

After removal of 3 bases from V and 3 bases from J, the junction retains 9 bases not matched to a gene. The CDR3 starts with the cysteine, ends with the phenylalanine, and has 17 residues. The DNA shown is the 51-base CDR3, in frame from base 1. Per the germline V gene, SGHRS is the CDR1 and YFSETQ is the CDR2. In the ViraFEST assay, PBMC were stimulated with viral peptide pools, and antigen-specific CD4+ T cell clonotypes were then identified by expansion using TCR sequencing. After around 10 days of culture, CD4+ T cells were isolated with the EasySep CD4+ T cell isolation kit. Each participant got two doses of an mRNA SARS-CoV-2 vaccine, either BNT162b2 or mRNA-1273. None of the healthy vaccine recipients had a prior SARS-CoV-2 infection, which was confirmed by nucleocapsid antibody tests that came back negative both before and after vaccination. Each well held some 1.9 million PBMC cultured in IMDM containing approximately 5% human AB serum, roughly 9.9 IU/ml IL-2 and gentamicin, along with 8 to 10 ug/ml peptides. On days 3 and 7, half of the culture medium was replaced with fresh IL-2-containing medium. Each peptide stimulation condition was cultured in triplicate wells unless otherwise noted. Using Ficoll-Paque Plus gradient centrifugation, PBMC were separated from whole blood and then either used fresh or cryopreserved at -140C. Overlapping peptide pools spanned the spike proteins of SARS-CoV-2 and the common cold coronaviruses HCoV-NL63, HCoV-OC43 and HCoV-229E. Genomic DNA was extracted from cultured CD4+ T cells with the QIAamp micro DNA kit.

Material: CD4+ T cells from PBMCs cultured with SARS-CoV-2 spike peptides, obtained after COVID-19 vaccination. Taken with the paper, the label for cell subset or site translates to: SARS-CoV-2 spike overlapping peptide pool stimulation. The rearranged chain carries TRBV5-1 and TRBJ1-6, with 7 central nucleotides matching TRBD1. This TCR was sampled from a human donor who received a COVID-19 vaccine. Some clones in this sample may be carry-over from other donors' samples. The sequenced DNA: TGCGCCAGCAGCTCGGAGGGGGCGGGCTTCTATAATTCACCCCTCCACTTT. It specifies CASSSEGAGFYNSPLHF.